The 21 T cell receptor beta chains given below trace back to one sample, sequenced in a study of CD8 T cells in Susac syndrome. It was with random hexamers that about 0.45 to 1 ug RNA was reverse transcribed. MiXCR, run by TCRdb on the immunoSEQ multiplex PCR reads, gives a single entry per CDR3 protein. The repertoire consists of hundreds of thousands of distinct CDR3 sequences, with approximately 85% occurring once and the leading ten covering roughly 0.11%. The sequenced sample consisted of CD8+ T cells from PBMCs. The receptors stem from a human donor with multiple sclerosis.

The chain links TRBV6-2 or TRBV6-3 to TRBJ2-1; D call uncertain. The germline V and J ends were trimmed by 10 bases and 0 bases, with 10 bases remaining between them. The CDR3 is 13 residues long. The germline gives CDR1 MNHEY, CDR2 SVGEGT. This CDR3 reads CAIHSNSYNEQFF. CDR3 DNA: TGTGCCATCCATTCAAACTCCTACAATGAGCAGTTCTTC.

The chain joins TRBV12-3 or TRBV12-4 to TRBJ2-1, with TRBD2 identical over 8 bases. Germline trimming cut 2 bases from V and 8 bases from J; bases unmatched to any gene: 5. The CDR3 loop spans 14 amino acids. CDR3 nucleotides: TGTGCCAGCAGTTTACCGGGGACTAGTCATGAGCAGTTCTTC. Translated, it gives CASSLPGTSHEQFF.

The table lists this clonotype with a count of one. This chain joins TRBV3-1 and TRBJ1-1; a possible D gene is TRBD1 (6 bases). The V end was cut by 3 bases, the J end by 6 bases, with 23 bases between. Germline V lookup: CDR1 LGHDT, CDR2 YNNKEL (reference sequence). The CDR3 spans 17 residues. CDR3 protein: CASSQNGRQGSFPEAFF. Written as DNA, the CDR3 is TGTGCCAGCAGCCAGAACGGACGGCAGGGGTCTTTCCCTGAAGCTTTCTTT.

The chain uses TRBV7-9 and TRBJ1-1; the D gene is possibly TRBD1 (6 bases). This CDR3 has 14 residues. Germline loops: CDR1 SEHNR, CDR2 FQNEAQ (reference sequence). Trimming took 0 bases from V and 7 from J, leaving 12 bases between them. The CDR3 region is CASSLAYREDEAFF. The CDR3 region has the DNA TGTGCCAGCAGCTTAGCGTACAGGGAGGATGAAGCTTTCTTT.

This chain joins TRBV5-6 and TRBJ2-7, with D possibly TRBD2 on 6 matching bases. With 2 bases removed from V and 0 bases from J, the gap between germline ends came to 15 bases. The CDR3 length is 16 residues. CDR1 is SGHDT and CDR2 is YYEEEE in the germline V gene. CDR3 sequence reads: CASSLLAKGFSYEQYF. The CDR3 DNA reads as TGTGCCAGCAGCTTACTAGCTAAGGGATTCTCCTACGAGCAGTACTTC.

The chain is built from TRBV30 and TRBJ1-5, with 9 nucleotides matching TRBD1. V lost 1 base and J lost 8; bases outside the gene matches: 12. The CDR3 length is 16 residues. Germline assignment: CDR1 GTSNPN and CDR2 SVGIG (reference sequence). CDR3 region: CAWSARGQGFREPQHF. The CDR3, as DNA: TGTGCCTGGAGTGCAAGGGGACAGGGTTTTCGGGAGCCCCAGCATTTT.

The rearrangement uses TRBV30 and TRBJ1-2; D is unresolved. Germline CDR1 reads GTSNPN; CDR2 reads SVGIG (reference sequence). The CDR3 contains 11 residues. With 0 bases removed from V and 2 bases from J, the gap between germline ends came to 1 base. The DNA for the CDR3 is TGTGCCTGGAGTGTAAACTATGGCTACACCTTC. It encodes CAWSVNYGYTF.

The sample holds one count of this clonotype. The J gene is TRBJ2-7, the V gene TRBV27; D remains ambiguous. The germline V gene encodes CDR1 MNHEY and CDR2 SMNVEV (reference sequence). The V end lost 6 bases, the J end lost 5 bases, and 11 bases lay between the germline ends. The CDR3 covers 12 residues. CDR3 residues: CASSSSSDEQYF. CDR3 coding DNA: TGTGCCAGCAGCTCCTCCAGCGACGAGCAGTACTTC.

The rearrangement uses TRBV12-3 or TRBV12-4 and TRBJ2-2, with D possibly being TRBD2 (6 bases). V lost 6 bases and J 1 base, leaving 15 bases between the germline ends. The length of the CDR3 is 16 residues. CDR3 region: CASRLPGGRNTGELFF. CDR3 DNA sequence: TGTGCCAGCAGACTCCCCGGGGGAAGGAACACCGGGGAGCTGTTTTTT.

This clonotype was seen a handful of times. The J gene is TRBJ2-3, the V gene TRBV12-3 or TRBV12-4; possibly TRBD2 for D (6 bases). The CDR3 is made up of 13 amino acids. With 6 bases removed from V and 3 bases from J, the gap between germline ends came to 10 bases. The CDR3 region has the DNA TGTGCCAGCAGCCCTGGAGGGACAGATACGCAGTATTTT. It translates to CASSPGGTDTQYF.

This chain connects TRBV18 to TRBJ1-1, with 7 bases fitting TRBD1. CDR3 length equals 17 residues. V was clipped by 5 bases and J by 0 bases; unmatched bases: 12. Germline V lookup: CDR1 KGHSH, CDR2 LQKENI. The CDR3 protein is CASSDDRELRMNTEAFF. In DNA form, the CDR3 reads TGTGCCAGCTCAGACGACAGGGAGTTACGGATGAACACTGAAGCTTTCTTT.

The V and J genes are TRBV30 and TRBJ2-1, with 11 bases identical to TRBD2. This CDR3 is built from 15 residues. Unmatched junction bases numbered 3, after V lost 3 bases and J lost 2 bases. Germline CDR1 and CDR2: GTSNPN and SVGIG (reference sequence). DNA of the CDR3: TGTGCCTGGAGCTTAGCGGGAGGGCCCTACAATGAGCAGTTCTTC. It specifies CAWSLAGGPYNEQFF.

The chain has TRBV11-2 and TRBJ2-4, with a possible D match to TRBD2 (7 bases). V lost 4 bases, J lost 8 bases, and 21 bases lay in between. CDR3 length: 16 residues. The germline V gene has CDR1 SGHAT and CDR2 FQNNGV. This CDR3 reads CASSSPHGGGGDIQYF. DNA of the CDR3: TGTGCCAGCAGCTCCCCCCATGGAGGGGGGGGAGACATTCAGTACTTC.

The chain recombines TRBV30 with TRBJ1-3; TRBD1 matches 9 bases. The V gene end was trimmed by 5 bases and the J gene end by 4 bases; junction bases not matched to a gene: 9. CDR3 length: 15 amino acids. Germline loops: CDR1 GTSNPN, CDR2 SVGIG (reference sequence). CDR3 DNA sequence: TGTGCCTGGGCGCGGGGGACAGGGTACGGAAACACCATATATTTT. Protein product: CAWARGTGYGNTIYF.

The CDR3 coding sequence is TGCGCCAGCAGCCTGGACAGCAATACTAACTATGGCTACACCTTC. This translates into CASSLDSNTNYGYTF. This rearrangement joins TRBV4-1 to TRBJ1-2, with D possibly being TRBD1 (6 bases). Trimming removed 4 bases at V and 0 bases at J, with 12 bases between. Germline assignment: CDR1 MGHRA and CDR2 YSYEKL. The CDR3 sequence is 15 residues long.

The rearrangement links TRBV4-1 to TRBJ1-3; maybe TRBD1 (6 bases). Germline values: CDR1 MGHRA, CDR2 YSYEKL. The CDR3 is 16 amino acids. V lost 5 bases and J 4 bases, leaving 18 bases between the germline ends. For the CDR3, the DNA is TGCGCCAGCAGCAAACCGGGACATCTAAAGGGAAACACCATATATTTT. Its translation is CASSKPGHLKGNTIYF.

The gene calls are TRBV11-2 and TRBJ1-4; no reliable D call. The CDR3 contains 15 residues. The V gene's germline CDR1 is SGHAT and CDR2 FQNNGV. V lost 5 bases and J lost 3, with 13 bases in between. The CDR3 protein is CASSPSGSPNEKLFF. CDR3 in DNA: TGTGCCAGCAGCCCTAGCGGATCACCTAATGAAAAACTGTTTTTT. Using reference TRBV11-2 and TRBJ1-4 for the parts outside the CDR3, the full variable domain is EAGVAQSPRYKIIEKRQSVAFWCNPISGHATLYWYQQILGQGPKLLIQFQNNGVVDDSQLPKDRFSAERLKGVDSTLKIQPAKLEDSAVYLCASSPSGSPNEKLFFGSGTQLSVL.

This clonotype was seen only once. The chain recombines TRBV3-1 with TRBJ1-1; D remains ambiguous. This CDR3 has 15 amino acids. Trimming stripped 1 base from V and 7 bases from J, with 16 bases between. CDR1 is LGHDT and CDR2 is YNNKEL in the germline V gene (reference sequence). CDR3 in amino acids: CASSQVEAGMGEAFF. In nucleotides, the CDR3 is TGTGCCAGCAGCCAAGTCGAGGCGGGGATGGGTGAAGCTTTCTTT.

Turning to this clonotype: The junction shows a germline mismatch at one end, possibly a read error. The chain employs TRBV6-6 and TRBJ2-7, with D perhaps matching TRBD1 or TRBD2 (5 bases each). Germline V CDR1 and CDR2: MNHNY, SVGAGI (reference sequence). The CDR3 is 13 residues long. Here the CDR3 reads CASSQWGTYGQYF. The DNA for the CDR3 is TGTGCCAGCAGTCAGTGGGGGACCTACGGGCAGTACTTC.

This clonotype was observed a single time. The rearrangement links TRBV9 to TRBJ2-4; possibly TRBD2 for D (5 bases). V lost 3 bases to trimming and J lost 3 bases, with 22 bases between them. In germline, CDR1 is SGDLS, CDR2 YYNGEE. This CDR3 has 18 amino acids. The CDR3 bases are TGTGCCAGCAGCGAACTAGATTCCCCTTACTCGAGCAAAAACATTCAGTACTTC. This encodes CASSELDSPYSSKNIQYF.

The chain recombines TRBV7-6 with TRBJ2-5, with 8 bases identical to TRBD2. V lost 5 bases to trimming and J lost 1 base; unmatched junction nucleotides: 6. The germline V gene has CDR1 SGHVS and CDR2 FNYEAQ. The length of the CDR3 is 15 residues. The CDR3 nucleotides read TGTGCCAGCAGCCCCGTTAGCGGGGCCCAAGAGACCCAGTACTTC. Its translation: CASSPVSGAQETQYF.